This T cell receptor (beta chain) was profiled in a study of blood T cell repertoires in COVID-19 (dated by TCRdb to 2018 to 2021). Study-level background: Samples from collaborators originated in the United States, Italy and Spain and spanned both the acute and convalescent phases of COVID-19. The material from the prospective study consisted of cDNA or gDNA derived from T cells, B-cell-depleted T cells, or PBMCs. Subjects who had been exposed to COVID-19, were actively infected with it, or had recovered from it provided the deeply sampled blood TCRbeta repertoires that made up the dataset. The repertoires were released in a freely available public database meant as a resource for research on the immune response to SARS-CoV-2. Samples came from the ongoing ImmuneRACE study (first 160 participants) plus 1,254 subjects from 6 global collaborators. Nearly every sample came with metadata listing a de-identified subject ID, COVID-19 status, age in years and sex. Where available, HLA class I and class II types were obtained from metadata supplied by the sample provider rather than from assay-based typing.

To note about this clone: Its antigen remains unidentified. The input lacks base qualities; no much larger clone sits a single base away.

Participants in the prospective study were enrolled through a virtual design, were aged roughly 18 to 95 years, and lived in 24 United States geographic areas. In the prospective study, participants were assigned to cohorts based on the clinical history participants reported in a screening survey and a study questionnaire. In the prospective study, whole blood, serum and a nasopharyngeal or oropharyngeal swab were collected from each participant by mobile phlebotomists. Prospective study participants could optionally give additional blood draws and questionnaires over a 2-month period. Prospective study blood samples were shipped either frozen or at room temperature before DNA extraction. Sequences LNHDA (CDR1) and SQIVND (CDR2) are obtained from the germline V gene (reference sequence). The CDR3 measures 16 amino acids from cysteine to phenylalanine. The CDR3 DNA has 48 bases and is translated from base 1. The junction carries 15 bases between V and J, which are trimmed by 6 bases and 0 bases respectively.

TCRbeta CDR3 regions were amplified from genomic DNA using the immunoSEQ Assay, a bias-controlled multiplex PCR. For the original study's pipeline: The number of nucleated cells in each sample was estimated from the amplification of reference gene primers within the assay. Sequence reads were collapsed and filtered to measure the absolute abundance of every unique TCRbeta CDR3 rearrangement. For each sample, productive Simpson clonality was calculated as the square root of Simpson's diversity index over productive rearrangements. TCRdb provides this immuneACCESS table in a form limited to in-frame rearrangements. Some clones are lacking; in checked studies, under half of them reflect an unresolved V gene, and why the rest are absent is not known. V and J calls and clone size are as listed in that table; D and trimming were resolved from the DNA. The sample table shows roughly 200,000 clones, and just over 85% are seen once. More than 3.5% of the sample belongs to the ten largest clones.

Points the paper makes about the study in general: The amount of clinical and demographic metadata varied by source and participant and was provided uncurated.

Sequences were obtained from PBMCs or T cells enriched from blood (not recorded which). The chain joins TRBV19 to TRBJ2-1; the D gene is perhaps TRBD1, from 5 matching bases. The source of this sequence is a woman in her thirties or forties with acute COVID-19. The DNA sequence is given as TGTGCCAGTAGAGACAGCCACTCCAGCTCCTACAATGAGCAGTTCTTC. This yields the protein CASRDSHSSSYNEQFF.